The TCR beta chain under discussion was sequenced for a study of memory CD4+ T cells and cytomegalovirus serostatus. The sort gate was single viable CD3+CD4+CD8-CD45RO+ cells for memory CD4+ T cells. After thawing, CD4+ T cells were positively selected. This clone is a singleton in its sample. No antigen is known for it. The study, taken as a whole, reports: CD4+ memory repertoires contained 67 of 164 reported CMV TCRbeta sequences.

TCRdb's table, derived via immunoSEQ multiplex PCR, lists solely in-frame clones and lacks some. The data contain over 65,000 clones, 80% of them singletons. The source of this sequence is an adult in good health and CMV-seronegative. Material: memory CD4+ T cells from blood.

CDR3 DNA sequence: TGCGCCAGCAGCTTGGAACCTTCGGGACAGGGGGCGAATGAGCAGTTCTTC. Protein sequence: CASSLEPSGQGANEQFF. The chain has TRBV5-1 and TRBJ2-1, with 12 bases fitting TRBD1. V gave up 0 bases and J gave up 7 bases; unmatched junction bases: 8. CDR1 SGHRS and CDR2 YFSETQ come from the germline V gene. The CDR3 runs to 17 residues.